Listed here are 28 T cell receptor beta chains from one sample, sequenced in a study of cytomegalovirus exposure and HLA in healthy donors (dated by TCRdb to between 2016 and 2019). The library was generated by the immunoSEQ multiplex PCR assay. A mixture of 60 forward primers for TCR Vbeta segments and 13 reverse primers for TCR Jbeta segments was used in the multiplex PCR. TCRdb carries this immuneACCESS record with in-frame sequences only. Its versions omit some clonotypes, under half of them owing to an unresolved V gene in the studies checked, with the rest unexplained. Across this sample there are around 250,000 clones, with around 80% seen only once. Of the sample, 8% falls within the top ten clones. Sequenced: PBMCs. The receptor set was obtained from an older woman in good health and CMV-seropositive.

The V gene is TRBV15, the J gene TRBJ1-2; D call uncertain. The CDR3 is 16 amino acids. Trimming removed 0 bases from V and 4 bases from J, with 15 bases in between. CDR1 is LNHNV and CDR2 is YYDKDF in the germline V gene (reference sequence). CDR3: CATSREDGRGLYGYTF. The CDR3 DNA is TGTGCCACCAGCAGAGAAGACGGGAGAGGGCTCTATGGCTACACCTTC.

The V gene is TRBV5-4, the J gene TRBJ2-4, with D unclear. V lost 5 bases to trimming and J lost 1 base, with 10 bases between them. This CDR3 has 14 amino acids. The germline CDR1 and CDR2 sequences are SGHNT and YYREEE (reference sequence). The CDR3 spells CASSKPEAKNIQYF. CDR3 coding DNA: TGTGCCAGCAGTAAACCGGAGGCCAAAAACATTCAGTACTTC.

The chain joins TRBV6-4 to TRBJ2-2; 11 bases agree with TRBD1. The CDR3 contains 14 residues. The ends lost 7 bases at V and 5 bases at J; junction bases unmatched: 3. Germline values: CDR1 MRHNA, CDR2 SNTAGT. CDR3 bases: TGTGCCAGCATGCGGGACAGGGGGACCGGGGAGCTGTTTTTT. Its translation: CASMRDRGTGELFF.

The rearrangement joins TRBV5-1 to TRBJ2-3; D is uncertain. This CDR3 spans 14 amino acids. Trimming removed 2 bases from V and 5 bases from J, with 12 bases in between. Germline V CDR1 and CDR2: SGHRS, YFSETQ. The DNA of the CDR3 is TGCGCCAGCAGCTTCGATCGACGAGGAGATACGCAGTATTTT. Its protein is CASSFDRRGDTQYF.

A few counts support this clone. V usage is TRBV14 and J usage is TRBJ2-2; 8 nucleotides align to TRBD2. Germline CDR1 and CDR2: SGHDN and FVKESK. After removal of 4 bases from V and 2 bases from J, the junction contained 6 bases not matched to a gene. This CDR3 is 16 amino acids long. CDR3 region: CASSRTGGLNTGELFF. DNA for the CDR3: TGTGCCAGCAGCCGAACGGGGGGGCTAAACACCGGGGAGCTGTTTTTT. Drawing the rest from reference TRBV14 and TRBJ2-2, the complete variable domain is EAGVTQFPSHSVIEKGQTVTLRCDPISGHDNLYWYRRVMGKEIKFLLHFVKESKQDESGMPNNRFLAERTGGTYSTLKVQPAELEDSGVYFCASSRTGGLNTGELFFGEGSRLTVL.

V and J are TRBV9 and TRBJ2-3, with TRBD1 matching over 9 bases. This CDR3 is 18 amino acids long. The trim removed 1 base at V and 0 bases at J, leaving 9 bases unmatched. Germline assignment: CDR1 SGDLS and CDR2 YYNGEE. The CDR3 region has the DNA TGTGCCAGCAGCGTAACCCCTGGACAGGGGAGTAGCACAGATACGCAGTATTTT. Its protein product is CASSVTPGQGSSTDTQYF.

This clone was counted only a few times. The CDR3 is CASSPWDKAYEQYF. The CDR3 DNA is TGTGCCAGCAGCCCGTGGGACAAAGCCTACGAGCAGTACTTC. The V gene is TRBV14, the J gene TRBJ2-7, with a weak D call TRBD1 (6 bases). The CDR3 extends over 14 amino acids. Per germline, CDR1 SGHDN and CDR2 FVKESK. V shed 4 bases and J shed 2 bases, with 12 bases lying between them.

The chain is built from TRBV27 and TRBJ1-6; TRBD1 aligns across 10 bases. The CDR3 has 15 residues. The germline V gene encodes CDR1 MNHEY and CDR2 SMNVEV (reference sequence). V lost 8 bases to trimming and J lost 8 bases; unmatched junction nucleotides: 9. This CDR3 reads CASGYRDRGYSPLHF. For the CDR3, the DNA is TGTGCCAGCGGCTACCGGGACAGGGGCTATTCACCCCTCCACTTT.

The gene calls are TRBV28 and TRBJ2-7, with TRBD1 matching over 10 bases. V was clipped by 8 bases and J by 5 bases; unmatched bases: 15. Germline lookup yields CDR1 MDHEN and CDR2 SYDVKM. CDR3 length equals 16 residues. The CDR3: CASRHLPGQGIDEQYF. The DNA of the CDR3 is TGTGCCAGCCGTCACCTTCCGGGACAGGGGATCGACGAGCAGTACTTC. The whole variable domain, filled in from reference TRBV28 and TRBJ2-7, reads DVKVTQSSRYLVKRTGEKVFLECVQDMDHENMFWYRQDPGLGLRLIYFSYDVKMKEKGDIPEGYSVSREKKERFSLILESASTNQTSMYLCASRHLPGQGIDEQYFGPGTRLTVT.

The chain combines TRBV27 with TRBJ2-3, with a weak D call TRBD2 (5 bases). The CDR3 has 14 amino acids. Trimming pared 8 bases from V and 3 bases from J, leaving 15 bases between. Germline CDR1 and CDR2: MNHEY and SMNVEV (reference sequence). CDR3 sequence: CASQRSGRTDTQYF. CDR3 coding DNA: TGTGCCAGCCAACGAAGCGGTCGAACAGATACGCAGTATTTT.

This sequence joins TRBV5-1 and TRBJ2-5; 10 nucleotides match TRBD1. Trimming cost V 5 bases and J 5 bases; bases outside gene matches: 9. The germline V gene encodes CDR1 SGHRS and CDR2 YFSETQ. CDR3 length equals 15 residues. Here the CDR3 DNA reads TGCGCCAGCAGTCACCTCCGGGACAGGGGTGAGACCCAGTACTTC. It translates to CASSHLRDRGETQYF.

The chain uses TRBV19 and TRBJ2-3; no clear D. CDR1 is LNHDA, CDR2 SQIVND, per germline (reference sequence). V was trimmed by 1 base and J by 3 bases, leaving 11 bases between them. The CDR3 has 15 amino acids. CDR3 in DNA: TGTGCCAGTAGTATAGCCCGGGTTGATACAGATACGCAGTATTTT. Its translation: CASSIARVDTDTQYF.

This clone appeared once. This sequence joins TRBV19 and TRBJ1-1, with D unclear. CDR3 length equals 13 residues. V shed 4 bases and J shed 4 bases, with 10 bases lying between them. Germline assignment: CDR1 LNHDA and CDR2 SQIVND (reference sequence). CDR3 in amino acids: CASSTRGITEAFF. In DNA, the CDR3 is TGTGCCAGTAGTACGAGAGGGATCACTGAAGCTTTCTTT.

This sequence joins TRBV28 and TRBJ2-5, with 7 bases aligning to TRBD1. Germline CDR1 reads MDHEN; CDR2 reads SYDVKM. The CDR3 covers 16 residues. V shed 5 bases and J 3 bases; nucleotides not matched to a gene: 12. Here the CDR3 DNA reads TGTGCCAGCAGTCCCTGGACAGGTTTTGGGGAAGAGACCCAGTACTTC. Protein product: CASSPWTGFGEETQYF.

This clone was observed a few times. This sequence joins TRBV18 and TRBJ2-7; D may be TRBD1 (6 bases). CDR1 and CDR2 (germline): KGHSH, LQKENI. V was cut by 4 bases and J by 0 bases, with 10 bases left in between. The CDR3 covers 14 residues. CDR3 sequence: CASSLQGSSYEQYF. The CDR3 DNA sequence: TGTGCCAGCTCACTACAGGGTAGCTCCTACGAGCAGTACTTC. Full variable domain (missing parts from reference TRBV18 and TRBJ2-7): NAGVMQNPRHLVRRRGQEARLRCSPMKGHSHVYWYRQLPEEGLKFMVYLQKENIIDESGMPKERFSAEFPKEGPSILRIQQVVRGDSAAYFCASSLQGSSYEQYFGPGTRLTVT.

This clone has a handful of counts. The chain recombines TRBV6-1 with TRBJ1-1; TRBD1 agrees at 10 bases. V was pared by 4 bases and J by 3 bases, with 5 bases of the junction left unmatched. Germline-derived CDR1 and CDR2 are MNHNS and SASEGT. This CDR3 spans 15 amino acids. The CDR3 here is CASSVTGGRDTEAFF. DNA for the CDR3: TGTGCCAGCAGTGTGACAGGGGGCCGGGACACTGAAGCTTTCTTT.

This chain links TRBV27 with TRBJ2-7; maybe TRBD2 (6 bases). V lost 5 bases and J 4 bases, leaving 15 bases between the germline ends. The germline V gene has CDR1 MNHEY and CDR2 SMNVEV (reference sequence). The CDR3 runs to 14 residues. CDR3 sequence (DNA): TGTGCCAGCAGTAAAGACGGACTACCATACGAGCAGTACTTC. It translates to CASSKDGLPYEQYF.

The chain has TRBV7-3 and TRBJ2-2, with 7 bases matching TRBD2. Germline values: CDR1 SGHTA, CDR2 FQGTGA. The CDR3 loop spans 14 amino acids. V shed 4 bases, J shed 4 bases, and the junction held 3 bases outside the gene matches. The CDR3 DNA sequence: TGTGCCAGCAGCTCGGGGGGAGGCACCGGGGAGCTGTTTTTT. It is translated as CASSSGGGTGELFF.

The CDR3, as DNA: TGCGCCAGCAGCCACAGAAGTGGGGACGGGGGGTACAATGAGCAGTTCTTC. Its translation is CASSHRSGDGGYNEQFF. The chain has TRBV4-1 and TRBJ2-1; TRBD2 agrees at 7 bases. CDR1 and CDR2 (germline): MGHRA, YSYEKL. The CDR3 length is 17 residues. Losses at the gene ends were 3 bases for V and 4 bases for J; bases not matched to a gene: 12.

V gene TRBV5-4 combines with J gene TRBJ2-1, with 9 bases aligning to TRBD2. Germline CDR1 and CDR2: SGHNT and YYREEE (reference sequence). The CDR3 spans 18 residues. After removal of 4 bases from V and 2 bases from J, the junction contained 13 bases not matched to a gene. The CDR3 here is CASSRAVTSGKTYNEQFF. The CDR3 coding sequence is TGTGCCAGCAGCAGAGCCGTGACTAGCGGAAAGACCTACAATGAGCAGTTCTTC.

This sequence joins TRBV28 and TRBJ2-1; 10 bases agree with TRBD2. Germline trimming cut 8 bases from V and 5 bases from J; bases unmatched to any gene: 3. CDR1 is MDHEN and CDR2 is SYDVKM in the germline V gene. The CDR3 is made up of 13 amino acids. The CDR3 protein is CASRTSGNNEQFF. The DNA for the CDR3 is TGTGCCAGCCGGACTAGCGGCAACAATGAGCAGTTCTTC. The whole variable domain, remainder taken from reference TRBV28 and TRBJ2-1, is DVKVTQSSRYLVKRTGEKVFLECVQDMDHENMFWYRQDPGLGLRLIYFSYDVKMKEKGDIPEGYSVSREKKERFSLILESASTNQTSMYLCASRTSGNNEQFFGPGTRLTVL.

The chain is built from TRBV6-5 and TRBJ2-7; unclear D gene. Trimming pared 2 bases from V and 1 base from J, leaving 6 bases between. Germline lookup yields CDR1 MNHEY and CDR2 SVGAGI. This CDR3 has 13 residues. Here the CDR3 reads CASSYPSSYEQYF. The CDR3 DNA follows: TGTGCCAGCAGTTACCCCTCTTCCTACGAGCAGTACTTC.

The chain joins TRBV19 to TRBJ1-2, with TRBD1 matching over 8 bases. The V segment lost 5 bases and the J segment 8 bases; nucleotides outside the gene matches: 10. Germline values: CDR1 LNHDA, CDR2 SQIVND (reference sequence). The length of the CDR3 is 14 residues. The CDR3 region is CASSPDRDIPGYTF. CDR3 nucleotide sequence: TGTGCCAGTAGTCCGGACAGGGACATCCCAGGCTACACCTTC. Variable domain in full (rest from reference TRBV19 and TRBJ1-2): DGGITQSPKYLFRKEGQNVTLSCEQNLNHDAMYWYRQDPGQGLRLIYYSQIVNDFQKGDIAEGYSVSREKKESFPLTVTSAQKNPTAFYLCASSPDRDIPGYTFGSGTRLTVV.

A few counts support this clone. The chain is built from TRBV19 and TRBJ2-3, with a tentative D call TRBD1 (7 bases). Germline-derived CDR1 and CDR2 are LNHDA and SQIVND (reference sequence). V dropped 1 base and J dropped 2 bases, with 10 bases sitting between them. The CDR3 has 15 amino acids. CDR3 nucleotides: TGTGCCAGTAGTATAGTCAGGGGGGCCACAGATACGCAGTATTTT. Translation gives CASSIVRGATDTQYF.

This clone was seen only a few times. V and J are TRBV7-2 and TRBJ2-1; possibly TRBD1 for D (6 bases). The CDR3 is made up of 15 amino acids. The V and J ends lost 4 bases and 0 bases respectively, with 10 bases between them. The germline V gene has CDR1 SGHTA and CDR2 FQGNSA. The CDR3 DNA reads as TGTGCCAGCAGCTCGACAGGTAGCTCCTACAATGAGCAGTTCTTC. Amino acids: CASSSTGSSYNEQFF.

This clone has a single count. The genes are TRBV4-1 and TRBJ2-6, with 7 bases that match TRBD1. The V gene's germline CDR1 is MGHRA and CDR2 YSYEKL. Trimming cost V 4 bases and J 2 bases; bases outside gene matches: 11. The CDR3 consists of 18 residues. CDR3 bases: TGCGCCAGCAGCCCCGTGACACAGGGGATCACTGGGGCCAACGTCCTGACTTTC. Translating gives CASSPVTQGITGANVLTF.

This sequence joins TRBV12-5 and TRBJ2-1; tentatively, D is TRBD1 (6 bases). V was clipped by 6 bases and J by 4 bases, with 16 bases between them. The CDR3 totals 15 residues. Germline CDR1 LGHNT, CDR2 FRNRAP. The CDR3 DNA reads TGTGCTAGTGGGTTAAGCAGGGGCTGGTACAATGAGCAGTTCTTC. Protein product: CASGLSRGWYNEQFF.

The CDR3 here is CASSPPSTDTQYF. For the CDR3, the DNA is TGTGCCAGCAGCCCCCCAAGCACAGATACGCAGTATTTT. The V call is TRBV7-9, the J call TRBJ2-3; D gene unclear. Trimming cost V 5 bases and J 0 bases, with 6 bases left between them. The CDR3 runs 13 residues. Germline values: CDR1 SEHNR, CDR2 FQNEAQ (reference sequence).